This T cell receptor (beta chain) was observed in a study of shared clonotypes between healthy human individuals. Deep was the level at which the assay was run. An approximately 210 ng quantity of DNA, roughly 29,000 T cell genomes, went into the sorted-subset replicate PCRs. Assay: immunoSEQ multiplex PCR; the TCRdb copy retains only in-frame clones and omits some. Among approximately 240,000 clones, approximately 65% were seen once, and the ten largest hold around 10%. V dropped 5 bases and J dropped 4 bases, with 12 bases sitting between them. CDR1 is MNHEY, CDR2 SVGAGI, per germline. CDR3 length: 13 amino acids. Every donor was a Caucasian adult from Nashville, Tennessee.

J is TRBJ2-7 and V is TRBV6-5; D may be TRBD2 (5 bases). The source of this sequence is a man in his thirties or forties in good health. Sequenced input: memory CD4+ T cells sorted from blood. Subset here: CD45RA-negative fraction. DNA for the CDR3: TGTGCCAGCAGTACGGGGTCACGATACGAGCAGTACTTC. Its translation is CASSTGSRYEQYF.